Presented here are 29 T cell receptor beta chains from one specimen sequenced in a study of tissue T cells after allogeneic stem cell transplantation. Only in-frame clones appear in the TCRdb table, and some are missing; sequencing was by immunoSEQ multiplex PCR. The sample contains thousands of clones, around 60% of which appear only once. Described time point: mouse harvest day 7 after allogeneic transplant. Each mouse received 10^7 T-cell-depleted marrow cells plus 10^6 splenic CD5+ T cells by tail vein. Sequencing was carried out using spleen. The receptors originated from a female BALB/c mouse given C57BL/6 T cells with graft-versus-host disease after an allogeneic hematopoietic cell transplant.

On this clone itself: Genes here carry mouse names. The read ends 1 residue early relative to the CDR3; the germline J gene fills the gap. The V gene is TRBV14, the J gene TRBJ1-1, with TRBD1 matching 11 bases. With V trimmed by 3 bases and J by 5 bases, 0 bases remained unmatched. Germline V gene lookup returns CDR1 SGHDT and CDR2 FRDEAV. The CDR3 covers 13 residues. This CDR3 is CASSWDRGTEVFF. CDR3 DNA, as far as it was read: TGTGCCAGCAGTTGGGACAGGGGGACAGAAGTCTTC.

In this sample, this clone is large. Any gene name here is a mouse gene name. The read finishes 1 residue shy of the CDR3 end, and the germline J gene is used to complete it. This chain links TRBV13-2 with TRBJ2-4; D gene unclear. V was shortened by 2 bases and J by 3 bases, with 1 base between the two germline ends. The CDR3 spans 11 residues. From germline, CDR1 is NNHNN and CDR2 SYGAGS (reference sequence). CDR3 residues: CASGEQNTLYF. The part of the CDR3 DNA that was read is TGTGCCAGCGGTGAACAAAACACCTTGTAC.

For this clone: Each gene name is a mouse one. The read is 1 residue too short to cover the CDR3 end, so that end is filled in from the germline J gene. The chain is built from TRBV13-3 and TRBJ2-7; 8 nucleotides agree with TRBD2. The CDR3 extends over 13 amino acids. Germline V lookup: CDR1 NNHDY, CDR2 SYVADS. Germline trimming cut 4 bases from V and 4 bases from J; bases unmatched to any gene: 4. The CDR3 spells CASSRLGSYEQYF. Partial CDR3 DNA: TGTGCCAGCAGTCGACTGGGGAGTTATGAACAGTAC.

This clone is hyperexpanded by share. Gene names are the mouse ones. With the read ending 1 residue before the CDR3 end, the germline J gene is used to fill in that end. This chain joins TRBV17 and TRBJ2-2, with D maybe TRBD2 (7 bases). V lost 0 bases to trimming and J lost 0 bases, with 11 bases between them. This CDR3 region has 17 residues. Per the germline V gene, CDR1 is MNHDT and CDR2 is YYDKIL. The sequenced part of the CDR3 DNA is TGTGCTAGCAGTAGAGATGGGGGGCCCTCAAACACCGGGCAGCTCTAC. Translation gives CASSRDGGPSNTGQLY. The full CDR3 is CASSRDGGPSNTGQLYF.

Notes on this clone: The gene symbols are mouse symbols. The read halts 1 residue ahead of the CDR3 end, with the missing end drawn from the germline J gene. The rearrangement links TRBV19 to TRBJ2-2; perhaps D is TRBD1 or TRBD2 (6 bases each). V was clipped by 4 bases and J by 4 bases, with 14 bases between them. This CDR3 has 15 residues. Germline V CDR1 and CDR2: FNHDT, SITEND (reference sequence). The DNA read from the CDR3 is TGTGCCAGCAGTCCGGGGGCGCAGGGCACCGGGCAGCTCTAC. Encoded protein: CASSPGAQGTGQLY. The entire CDR3 protein reads CASSPGAQGTGQLYF.

Points on this clone: Here the gene names and germline are mouse. From the germline J gene comes the end of the CDR3, since the read stops 1 residue before it. The V call is TRBV19, the J call TRBJ1-6; perhaps TRBD1 as D (6 bases). TRBJ1-6 is marked as an open reading frame, function uncertain. Germline CDR1 is FNHDT and CDR2 is SITEND (reference sequence). The CDR3 is made up of 15 amino acids. V lost 4 bases to trimming and J lost 4 bases, with 12 bases between them. CDR3 loop: CASSPGTLYNSPLYF. The CDR3 DNA, read in part, is TGTGCCAGCAGTCCCGGGACACTATATAATTCGCCCCTCTAC.

This clone showed up just a few times. Genes and germline come from the mouse. Read sequence stops 1 residue before the CDR3 end, and the germline J gene provides the missing end. The chain has TRBV16 and TRBJ2-1; TRBD2 matches 10 bases. Trimming at V came to 4 bases and at J to 5 bases, leaving 5 bases not matched to a gene. The CDR3 runs 15 residues. Per the germline V gene, CDR1 is SGHSA and CDR2 is FRNQAP. CDR3 loop: CASSSPTGGNAEQFF. The covered CDR3 bases are TGTGCAAGCAGCTCCCCGACTGGGGGGAATGCTGAGCAGTTC.

This clone is labeled as medium-sized. Gene labels here are mouse ones. The read ends 1 residue before the CDR3 terminus; that terminus is restored from the germline J gene. The chain uses TRBV2 and TRBJ1-1; TRBD1 matches at 7 bases. The germline V gene has CDR1 LGHNA and CDR2 YSYQKL. The length of the CDR3 is 14 residues. J lost 1 base, V lost 1 base, and 0 bases had no gene match. CDR3 DNA, as far as it was read: TGTGCCAGCAGCCAAGGACAGGGAAACACAGAAGTCTTC. The encoded protein is CASSQGQGNTEVF. The full CDR3 reads CASSQGQGNTEVFF. The full variable domain, rest sourced from reference TRBV2 and TRBJ1-1, is DPKIIQKPKYLVAVTGSEKILICEQYLGHNAMYWYRQSAKKPLEFMFSYSYQKLMDNQTASSRFQPQSSKKNHLDLQITALKPDDSATYFCASSQGQGNTEVFFGKGTRLTVV.

Concerning this clone itself: The germline and genes are mouse ones. The read ends 1 residue shy of where the CDR3 ends; the end is completed using the germline J gene. The chain employs TRBV5 and TRBJ2-5, with 12 bases that match TRBD2. With 1 base clipped from V and 1 base from J, the junction kept 3 bases outside the gene matches. CDR3 size: 17 residues. Germline CDR1 reads LGHNA; CDR2 reads YNLKQL (reference sequence). The CDR3 DNA, read in part, is TGTGCCAGCAGCCAAGGGACTGGGGGGGACTACCAAGACACCCAGTAC. Translated: CASSQGTGGDYQDTQY. The CDR3 in full is CASSQGTGGDYQDTQYF.

Comment on this clone: The germline gene is not matched at one end of the junction; a read error may be the cause. Gene labels here are mouse ones. The read terminates 1 residue before the CDR3 end, so the remaining end is supplied by the germline J gene. V is TRBV1 and J is TRBJ2-3; 8 bases line up with TRBD1. Germline assignment: CDR1 NSQYPW and CDR2 LRSPGD (reference sequence). The CDR3 is made up of 14 amino acids. This chain's CDR3 is CTCSAGTGAKTLYF. The sequenced CDR3 bases are TGCACCTGCAGTGCCGGGACAGGTGCAAAAACGCTGTAT.

Turning to this clone: The gene names here belong to mouse. The missing CDR3 end, 1 residue past where the read stops, is filled in from the germline J gene. V is TRBV31 and J is TRBJ2-4; 14 positions match TRBD2. The CDR3 loop spans 16 amino acids. Germline V gene sequence: CDR1 GKSSPN, CDR2 SITVG. The trim removed 3 bases at V and 3 bases at J, leaving 5 bases unmatched. The sequenced CDR3 bases are TGTGCCTGGAGGCCGGGACTGGGGGGGCGCCAAAACACCTTGTAC. Translated, it gives CAWRPGLGGRQNTLY. The complete CDR3 protein is CAWRPGLGGRQNTLYF.

For this clone: Gene names follow the mouse nomenclature. The sequenced fragment ends 1 residue before the CDR3 boundary, so the rest is inferred from the germline J gene. The V call is TRBV31, the J call TRBJ2-7, with 9 positions matching TRBD2. Losses at the gene ends were 0 bases for V and 0 bases for J; bases not matched to a gene: 3. The CDR3 is 15 amino acids. Germline loops: CDR1 GKSSPN, CDR2 SITVG. The DNA read from the CDR3 is TGTGCCTGGAGTCTACGCTGGGGGGGCTCCTATGAACAGTAC. It specifies CAWSLRWGGSYEQY. From start to end, the CDR3 is CAWSLRWGGSYEQYF.

About this clone itself: Each gene name is a mouse one. The read gets to within 1 residue of the CDR3 end, and the germline J gene fills in the rest. V and J are TRBV13-1 and TRBJ1-5; 8 bases align to TRBD1. Per the germline V gene, CDR1 is NSHNY and CDR2 is SYGAGN. The CDR3 totals 16 residues. V gave up 0 bases and J gave up 2 bases; unmatched junction bases: 4. The CDR3 sequence is CASSDAVDRDNQAPLF. Incomplete CDR3 DNA: TGTGCCAGCAGTGATGCAGTGGACAGGGACAACCAGGCTCCGCTT.

As to this clone: These gene names are mouse names. The CDR3 end is not reached by the read, which stops 1 residue before it; the germline J gene fills it in. The chain couples TRBV31 to TRBJ1-6; no clear D gene. TRBJ1-6 is treated as an ORF (open reading frame) with a function not yet certain. V was trimmed by 4 bases and J by 3 bases, leaving 7 bases between them. CDR1 and CDR2 from the germline V gene are GKSSPN and SITVG. This CDR3 has 13 amino acids. CDR3 region: CAWIGNYNSPLYF. Incomplete CDR3 DNA: TGTGCCTGGATAGGCAACTATAATTCGCCCCTCTAC.

As concerns this clone: Mouse germline and gene names are used. With the read ending 1 residue before the CDR3 end, the germline J gene is used to fill in that end. The rearrangement links TRBV3 to TRBJ2-7; D is ambiguous. This CDR3 is 13 amino acids long. Germline CDR1 reads SNHLY; CDR2 reads FYNGKV (reference sequence). V lost 2 bases to trimming and J lost 0 bases, with 5 bases between them. Incomplete CDR3 DNA: TGTGCCAGCAGCTTACTGAGCTCCTATGAACAGTAC. This gives the protein CASSLLSSYEQY. From start to end, the CDR3 is CASSLLSSYEQYF.

Details on this clone: Each gene name is a mouse one. The read is 1 residue too short to cover the CDR3 end, so that end is filled in from the germline J gene. The chain employs TRBV13-1 and TRBJ2-3; D remains ambiguous. Per the germline V gene, CDR1 is NSHNY and CDR2 is SYGAGN. V was trimmed by 2 bases and J by 2 bases, leaving 9 bases between them. This CDR3 spans 14 amino acids. CDR3 sequence reads: CASSESVVAETLYF. CDR3 DNA, as far as it was read: TGTGCCAGCAGTGAGTCTGTGGTTGCAGAAACGCTGTAT.

As regards this clone: Mouse gene names apply. The CDR3 is cut off 1 residue early in the read; its end comes from the germline J gene. The chain uses TRBV20 and TRBJ2-2; TRBD2 is a possible D gene (6 bases). Germline-derived CDR1 and CDR2 are GFQATS and STVNSAI. V gave up 3 bases and J gave up 2 bases, with 16 bases separating them. The CDR3 is made up of 16 amino acids. CDR3: CGASWGPSFNTGQLYF. The DNA read from the CDR3 is TGTGGTGCTAGCTGGGGCCCTTCCTTCAACACCGGGCAGCTCTAC.

This clone appeared a few times. The listed genes are named as in mouse. Coverage ceases 1 residue before the CDR3 finishes, and the germline J gene fills in the end. The J gene is TRBJ2-1, the V gene TRBV5, with 8 bases fitting TRBD2. The CDR3 is 15 amino acids. V shed 1 base and J 2 bases; nucleotides not matched to a gene: 1. Germline assignment: CDR1 LGHNA and CDR2 YNLKQL (reference sequence). CDR3 amino acids: CASSQVGGDYAEQFF. CDR3 bases read: TGTGCCAGCAGCCAAGTGGGGGGGGACTATGCTGAGCAGTTC.

The table lists this clone with a count of one. Gene names refer to mouse genes. The CDR3 end lies 1 residue beyond the end of the read and is filled in from the germline J gene. This chain links TRBV5 with TRBJ2-1, with TRBD2 identical over 9 bases. This CDR3 is built from 15 residues. Germline CDR1 LGHNA, CDR2 YNLKQL (reference sequence). The J segment lost 3 bases and the V segment lost 0 bases, leaving 0 bases of the junction unmatched. Incomplete CDR3 DNA: TGTGCCAGCAGCCAAGACTGGGGGGGCTATGCTGAGCAGTTC. The encoded protein is CASSQDWGGYAEQF. The full-length CDR3 reads as CASSQDWGGYAEQFF.

Concerning this clone itself: Gene names and germline refer to mouse. Read data end 1 residue before the CDR3 end; the end is taken from the germline J gene. The chain recombines TRBV19 with TRBJ2-5, with D perhaps matching TRBD2 (5 bases). Germline CDR1 FNHDT, CDR2 SITEND (reference sequence). V was clipped by 1 base and J by 3 bases, with 6 bases between them. The CDR3 is 13 amino acids. Here the CDR3 reads CASSILGQDTQYF. The CDR3 DNA, read in part, is TGTGCCAGCAGTATACTGGGACAAGACACCCAGTAC.

About this clone: These gene names are mouse names. The observed sequence ends 1 residue before the CDR3 terminus, with the missing tail filled in from the germline J gene. The J gene is TRBJ2-1, the V gene TRBV16; TRBD1 matches at 10 bases. V was pared by 3 bases and J by 9 bases, with 2 bases of the junction left unmatched. This CDR3 region has 13 residues. From germline, CDR1 is SGHSA and CDR2 FRNQAP. CDR3: CASSLGTGVEQFF. The sequenced part of the CDR3 DNA is TGTGCAAGCAGCTTGGGGACAGGGGTTGAGCAGTTC. Supplemented by reference TRBV16 and TRBJ2-1, the full variable domain reads NAGVIQTPRHKVTGKGQEATLWCEPISGHSAVFWYRQTIVQGLEFLTYFRNQAPIDDSGMPKERFSAQMPNQSHSTLKIQSTQPQDSAVYLCASSLGTGVEQFFGPGTRLTVL.

On this clone: Mouse germline and gene names are used. The read ends 1 residue shy of where the CDR3 ends; the end is completed using the germline J gene. The V call is TRBV3, the J call TRBJ2-7, with a weak D call TRBD2 (5 bases). Germline V lookup: CDR1 SNHLY, CDR2 FYNGKV (reference sequence). Trimming removed 0 bases at V and 0 bases at J, with 6 bases between. The CDR3 spans 14 residues. The CDR3 DNA, read in part, is TGTGCCAGCAGCTTAGCTGGGGTCTCCTATGAACAGTAC. Protein: CASSLAGVSYEQY. The CDR3 as a whole reads CASSLAGVSYEQYF. Looking up the rest from reference TRBV3 and TRBJ2-7 gives the full variable domain: GPKVLQIPSHQIIDMGQMVTLNCDPVSNHLYFYWYKQILGQQMEFLVNFYNGKVMEKSKLFKDQFSVERPDGSYFTLKIQPTALEDSAVYFCASSLAGVSYEQYFGPGTRLTVL.

Points on this clone: Mouse names are used for the genes. From the germline J gene comes the end of the CDR3, since the read stops 1 residue before it. The rearrangement links TRBV19 to TRBJ1-1; 8 nucleotides agree with TRBD1. The CDR3 length is 14 residues. Per germline, CDR1 FNHDT and CDR2 SITEND (reference sequence). V was clipped by 3 bases and J by 0 bases; unmatched bases: 1. The chain's CDR3 is CASSTDRANTEVFF. CDR3 DNA (partial): TGTGCCAGCAGTACGGACAGGGCAAACACAGAAGTCTTC.

This clone qualifies as medium-sized (0.01 to 0.1%). These gene names are mouse names. The read finishes 1 residue shy of the CDR3 end, and the germline J gene is used to complete it. The chain has TRBV4 and TRBJ2-7; 10 bases align to TRBD2. With 4 bases clipped from V and 4 bases from J, the junction kept 1 base outside the gene matches. The CDR3 has 13 residues. CDR1 and CDR2 from the germline V gene are LGHDT and YNNKQL (reference sequence). CDR3 amino acids: CASSSDWGYEQYF. Incomplete CDR3 DNA: TGTGCCAGCAGCTCGGACTGGGGGTATGAACAGTAC.

A remark on this clone: Genes and germline come from the mouse. The missing CDR3 end, 1 residue past where the read stops, is filled in from the germline J gene. The J gene is TRBJ1-1, the V gene TRBV1; unclear D gene. CDR3 length: 11 amino acids. The V end was cut by 0 bases, the J end by 7 bases, with 3 bases between. The germline CDR1 and CDR2 sequences are NSQYPW and LRSPGD (reference sequence). CDR3 DNA, as far as it was read: TGCACCTGCAGTGCAGACAAAGAAGTCTTC. As protein: CTCSADKEVF. The full CDR3 reads CTCSADKEVFF.

Concerning this clone itself: Mouse names are used for the genes. The observed sequence ends 1 residue before the CDR3 terminus, with the missing tail filled in from the germline J gene. V gene TRBV16 combines with J gene TRBJ2-3; TRBD2 matches at 8 bases. CDR3 size: 14 residues. The germline V gene has CDR1 SGHSA and CDR2 FRNQAP. Unmatched junction bases numbered 0, after V lost 1 base and J lost 3 bases. The CDR3 loop is CASSLAGGAETLYF. Incomplete CDR3 DNA: TGTGCAAGCAGCTTAGCTGGGGGGGCAGAAACGCTGTAT.

This clone has just a few counts. The gene names here belong to mouse. The CDR3 end is not reached by the read, which stops 1 residue before it; the germline J gene fills it in. The V gene is TRBV12-2, the J gene TRBJ1-1; D is undetermined. CDR3 length equals 13 residues. Germline values: CDR1 SGHLS, CDR2 HYDKME. Trimming shortened V by 4 bases and J by 0 bases, and 8 bases separated the two germline ends. The CDR3 bases that were read are TGTGCCAGCTCCAGTCAGTCAAACACAGAAGTCTTC. The encoded protein is CASSSQSNTEVF. The entire CDR3 protein reads CASSSQSNTEVFF.

As to this clone: Gene names are mouse gene names. The read terminates 1 residue ahead of where the CDR3 ends, so the germline J gene completes it. V usage is TRBV12-2 and J usage is TRBJ2-5; 10 positions match TRBD2. V was pared by 3 bases and J by 2 bases, with 1 base of the junction left unmatched. This CDR3 comprises 14 residues. Germline values: CDR1 SGHLS, CDR2 HYDKME. The sequenced CDR3 bases are TGTGCCAGCTCTGGGACTGGGGTCCAAGACACCCAGTAC. Amino acid sequence: CASSGTGVQDTQY. The complete CDR3 reads CASSGTGVQDTQYF.

This clone was picked up a small number of times. The listed genes are named as in mouse. The DNA ends 1 residue before the CDR3 does, and the rest of the CDR3 is filled in from the germline J gene. The chain combines TRBV23 with TRBJ1-5; the table's D gene call, TRBD1, was not cross checked with the DNA. CDR3 length: 14 amino acids. Germline-derived CDR1 and CDR2 are KGHTA and FQNQQP. CDR3 bases read: TGCTCCAGCGTCAGGGACATTAACAACCAGGCTCCGCTT. Protein sequence: CSSVRDINNQAPL. The complete CDR3 reads CSSVRDINNQAPLF.